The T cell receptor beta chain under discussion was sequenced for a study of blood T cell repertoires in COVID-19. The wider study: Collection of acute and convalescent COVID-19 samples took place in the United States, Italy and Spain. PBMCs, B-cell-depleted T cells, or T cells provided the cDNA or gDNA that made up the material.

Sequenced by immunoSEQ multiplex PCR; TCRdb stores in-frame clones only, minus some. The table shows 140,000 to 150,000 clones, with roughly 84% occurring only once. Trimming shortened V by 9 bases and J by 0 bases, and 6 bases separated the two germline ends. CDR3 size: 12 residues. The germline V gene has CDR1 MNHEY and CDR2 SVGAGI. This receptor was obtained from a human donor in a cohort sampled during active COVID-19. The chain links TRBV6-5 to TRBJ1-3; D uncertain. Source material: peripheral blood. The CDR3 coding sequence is TGTGCCAGTCACAGCTCTGGAAACACCATATATTTT. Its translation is CASHSSGNTIYF.